Shown below are 3 T cell receptor beta chains from a single sample sequenced in a study of beta chain features in type 1 diabetes. The sequenced template was cDNA made from the entire isolated RNA. The assay was immunoSEQ multiplex PCR, and TCRdb's table has in-frame clones only and misses some. The sample has 900,000 or so clones, roughly a sixth seen once. The sequenced sample was naive CD4+ T cells from blood. These TCRs come from a woman younger than 30 in good health.

The V gene is TRBV7-8, the J gene TRBJ1-4; the D is unclear. CDR1 is SGHVS and CDR2 is FQNEAQ in the germline V gene. V was pared by 2 bases and J by 0 bases, with 4 bases between. CDR3 size: 14 residues. The CDR3 bases are TGTGCCAGCAGCTTATCAGCAACTAATGAAAAACTGTTTTTT. As protein: CASSLSATNEKLFF.

The genes are TRBV10-1 and TRBJ2-2; D is unresolved. The CDR3 runs 14 residues. The germline V gene has CDR1 WNHNN and CDR2 SYGVQD (reference sequence). V dropped 3 bases and J dropped 3 bases, with 8 bases sitting between them. The chain's CDR3 is CASSEILDTGELFF. The CDR3 coding sequence is TGCGCCAGCAGTGAAATTCTAGACACCGGGGAGCTGTTTTTT.

The chain carries TRBV7-3 and TRBJ2-3, with TRBD1 identical over 7 bases. Trimming took 5 bases from V and 4 from J; bases not matched to a gene: 6. The germline CDR1 and CDR2 sequences are SGHTA and FQGTGA. CDR3 size: 14 residues. The CDR3 reads CASSLGQAADTQYF. The CDR3 region has the DNA TGTGCCAGCAGCCTTGGACAGGCCGCAGATACGCAGTATTTT. Full variable domain (outside the CDR3, taken from reference TRBV7-3 and TRBJ2-3): GAGVSQTPSNKVTEKGKYVELRCDPISGHTALYWYRQSLGQGPEFLIYFQGTGAADDSGLPNDRFFAVRPEGSVSTLKIQRTERGDSAVYLCASSLGQAADTQYFGPGTRLTVL.